The 2 T cell receptor beta chains below come from one sample, sequenced in a study of blood T cells in healthy people across ages. Primers used in a second PCR of about 6 to 11 cycles were a sample-barcoded 5' primer and a J-beta primer mix. One entry per CDR3 protein, called by TCRdb with MiXCR from the 5' RACE reads. The sample records around 2 million distinct CDR3 sequences, roughly 43% being singletons. The material sequenced was blood. All receptors derive from a human donor in good health.

The chain uses TRBV6-1 and TRBJ2-1, with 7 bases fitting TRBD1. The germline gives CDR1 MNHNS, CDR2 SASEGT. V trimming: 9 bases; J trimming: 0 bases; junction bases outside the gene matches: 8. The CDR3 runs 15 residues. CDR3 in DNA: TGTGCCAGTCAAAACACAGGGGACTCCTACAATGAGCAGTTCTTC. This encodes CASQNTGDSYNEQFF.

This chain uses TRBV12-3 or TRBV12-4 with TRBJ2-2; TRBD1 matches at 7 bases. The CDR3 extends over 13 amino acids. After removal of 5 bases from V and 7 bases from J, the junction contained 4 bases not matched to a gene. The CDR3 spells CASSRQGNGELFF. The DNA for the CDR3 is TGTGCCAGCAGTAGACAGGGCAACGGGGAGCTGTTTTTT.